The TCR beta chain described here comes from a study of T cell changes during pregnancy in multiple sclerosis. Per the germline V gene, CDR1 is SGHDN and CDR2 is FVKESK. The CDR3 is 14 residues long. The V gene end was trimmed by 4 bases and the J gene end by 6 bases; junction bases not matched to a gene: 9. The method was immunoSEQ multiplex PCR; TCRdb's version includes in-frame clones alone and lacks a portion of them. The top ten clones hold approximately 3.7% of a sample with approximately 100,000 clones, 90% to 95% of them seen once. The sequencing here drew on peripheral blood, taken after pregnancy. This chain links TRBV14 with TRBJ2-7; 7 nucleotides align to TRBD1. This TCR came from a female donor with multiple sclerosis, enrolled in a pregnancy study. In nucleotides, the CDR3 is TGTGCCAGCAGCCCCGGGACAGTCGCTACCGAGCAGTACTTC. Its protein is CASSPGTVATEQYF.